This T cell receptor (beta chain) was profiled in a study of blood T cells in healthy people across ages. The CDR3 spans 15 residues. Per the germline V gene, CDR1 is MDHEN and CDR2 is SYDVKM. A second PCR of roughly 6 to 12 cycles used a sample-barcoded 5' primer and a J-beta primer mix. TCRdb fed the 5' RACE reads into MiXCR, producing one record per CDR3 protein. The sample has over 1,300,000 distinct CDR3 sequences; approximately 60% are singletons. No fewer than 7 million PBMCs went into each sample. The chain recombines TRBV28 with TRBJ2-7; D may be TRBD1 (6 bases). The J call may be in error: the DNA end matches TRBJ2-4 better. Sequenced input: blood. The sequence was obtained from a man younger than 30 in good health. CDR3: CASSYRDLHKNIQYF. The CDR3 region has the DNA TGTGCCAGCAGTTACAGGGATTTGCACAAAAACATTCAGTACTTC.